The clone carrying this T cell receptor (beta chain) showed up many times. Its specificity is unknown. This specimen belongs to a study of CD8+CD57+ T cells in acquired aplastic anemia. Study summary: Sorted cells (CD4+ and CD8+) yielded DNA amounts that averaged roughly 3 ug. Findings of the study overall: A set of around 30 CD8+ CDR3 sequences was shared between patients and controls, and these sequences appeared highly expressed in patients.

Patients chosen for sequencing had shown CD8+CD57+ cell expansion by flow cytometry. Every patient presented with severe acquired aplastic anemia. Untreated patients provided the blood samples, with no therapy given before sampling. CDR3 and TCR beta VDJ profiling relied on genomic DNA as the template. Each CDR3 protein is one row after TCRdb ran MiXCR on the reads. The sample shows approximately 160,000 distinct CDR3 sequences, more than 45% of them seen only once. The length of the CDR3 is 14 residues. V was pared by 7 bases and J by 7 bases, with 17 bases between. Germline-derived CDR1 and CDR2 are LNHDA and SQIVND (reference sequence).

V gene TRBV19 combines with J gene TRBJ1-5; tentative D call: TRBD1 (5 bases). The specimen was sorted CD4+, CD8+, or CD8+CD57+ T cells (not recorded which) from PBMCs. This sequence originates from a human donor with aplastic anemia. The CDR3 coding sequence is TGTGCCAGTACCCAAGGGGTTCCGGGGCAGCCCCAGCATTTT. Amino acids: CASTQGVPGQPQHF.